This T cell receptor (beta chain) was observed in a study of T cells in Graves' hyperthyroidism and ophthalmopathy. V gave up 0 bases and J gave up 0 bases, with 9 bases separating them. This CDR3 has 16 amino acids. The germline gives CDR1 MGHRA, CDR2 YSYEKL. Regarding the study as a whole: Median prediction lead before ophthalmopathy onset was 6.5 to 7 months with the model.

A remark on this clonotype: The antigen is undetermined.

Amplification targeted TCR beta CDR3 regions from RNA transcripts. Carried out on the TCR CDR3, a first-round RT-PCR used the HTBI primer set. TCRdb re-called the multiplex PCR reads with MiXCR, one entry per CDR3 protein. This table has around 300,000 distinct CDR3 sequences, roughly 15% appearing once. This TCR came from a woman aged 25 to 39 with Graves' hyperthyroidism that later progressed to Graves' ophthalmopathy. Material for sequencing was blood. V is TRBV4-1 and J is TRBJ1-3; tentatively, D is TRBD1 (6 bases). Here the CDR3 reads CASSQDGQLSGNTIYF. DNA of the CDR3: TGCGCCAGCAGCCAAGACGGACAGCTCTCTGGAAACACCATATATTTT.